The T cell receptor (beta chain) under discussion was sequenced for a study of shared T cell receptors in the human thymus. Only in-frame clones appear in the TCRdb table, and some are missing; sequencing was by immunoSEQ multiplex PCR. The sample has hundreds of thousands of clones; 88% are singletons. These data are also associated with another study on human thymus T cells. As that report states: Healthy Finnish infants undergoing corrective surgery for congenital heart defects were the donors.

This sequence originates from a boy under two years old with a congenital heart defect. Source material: thymocytes.

The CDR3 loop is CASSNTGGWSPLHF. CDR3 coding DNA: TGTGCCAGCAGTAATACAGGGGGCTGGTCACCCCTCCACTTT. The J gene is TRBJ1-6, the V gene TRBV6-5; TRBD1 agrees at 9 bases. The CDR3 loop spans 14 amino acids. V dropped 5 bases and J dropped 10; count of bases not matched to a gene: 6. Germline CDR1 reads MNHEY; CDR2 reads SVGAGI.